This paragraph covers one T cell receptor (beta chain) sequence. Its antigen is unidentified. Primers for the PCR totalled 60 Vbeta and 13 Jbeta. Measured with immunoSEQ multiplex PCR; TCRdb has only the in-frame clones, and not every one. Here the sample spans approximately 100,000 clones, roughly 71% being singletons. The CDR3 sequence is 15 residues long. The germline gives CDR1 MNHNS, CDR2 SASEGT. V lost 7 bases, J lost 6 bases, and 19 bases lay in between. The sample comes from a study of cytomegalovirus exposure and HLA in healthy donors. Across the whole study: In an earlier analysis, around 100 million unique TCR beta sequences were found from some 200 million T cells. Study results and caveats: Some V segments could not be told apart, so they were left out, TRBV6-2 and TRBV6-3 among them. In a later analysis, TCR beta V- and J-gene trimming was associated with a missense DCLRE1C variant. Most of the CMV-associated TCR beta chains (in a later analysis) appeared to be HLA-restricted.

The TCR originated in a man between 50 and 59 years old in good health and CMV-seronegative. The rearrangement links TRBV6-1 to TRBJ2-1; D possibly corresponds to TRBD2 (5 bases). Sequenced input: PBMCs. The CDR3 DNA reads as TGTGCCAGCACCCCTAGTGTGGGAGTGGTCAATGAGCAGTTCTTC. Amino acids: CASTPSVGVVNEQFF.